The text below deals with one T cell receptor beta chain. This CDR3 spans 15 amino acids. Germline V lookup: CDR1 LNHNV, CDR2 YYDKDF (reference sequence). V was clipped by 0 bases and J by 0 bases, with 9 bases between them. This entry belongs to a study of blood T cell repertoires in COVID-19. Whole-study context: Collection of acute and convalescent COVID-19 samples took place in the United States, Italy and Spain.

Source study methods: Amplifying reference gene primers gave estimates of nucleated cell counts. Method: immunoSEQ multiplex PCR; TCRdb's copy keeps in-frame clones and lacks some. That table gives V, J and clone size, and the DNA gave D and trimming. Among 110,000 or so clones listed, 75% to 90% were seen once. This rearrangement joins TRBV15 to TRBJ2-7, with D unclear. Material for sequencing was peripheral blood. The TCR was taken from a woman in her sixties or seventies with COVID-19, enrolled during active disease. DNA of the CDR3: TGTGCCACCAGCAGAGATTCGGCTAGCTCCTACGAGCAGTACTTC. This translates into CATSRDSASSYEQYF.